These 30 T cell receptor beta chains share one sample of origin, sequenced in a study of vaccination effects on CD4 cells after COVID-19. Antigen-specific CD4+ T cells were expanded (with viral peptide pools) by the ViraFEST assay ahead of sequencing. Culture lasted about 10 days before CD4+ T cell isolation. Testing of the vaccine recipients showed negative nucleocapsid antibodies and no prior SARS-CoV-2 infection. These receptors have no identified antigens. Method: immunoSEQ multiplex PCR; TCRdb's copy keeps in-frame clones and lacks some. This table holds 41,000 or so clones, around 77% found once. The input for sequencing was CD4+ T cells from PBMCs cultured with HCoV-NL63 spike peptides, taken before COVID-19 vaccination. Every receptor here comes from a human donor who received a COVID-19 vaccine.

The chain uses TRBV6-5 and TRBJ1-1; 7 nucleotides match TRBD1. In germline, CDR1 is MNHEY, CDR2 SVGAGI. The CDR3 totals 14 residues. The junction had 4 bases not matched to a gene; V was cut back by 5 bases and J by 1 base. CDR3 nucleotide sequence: TGTGCCAGCAGTAGGGACAGTAGGAACACTGAAGCTTTCTTT. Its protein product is CASSRDSRNTEAFF.

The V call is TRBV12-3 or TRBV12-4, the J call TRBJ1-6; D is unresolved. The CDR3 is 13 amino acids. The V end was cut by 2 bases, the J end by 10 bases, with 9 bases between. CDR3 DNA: TGTGCCAGCAGTTTAACGGGGAGGTCACCCCTCCACTTT. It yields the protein CASSLTGRSPLHF.

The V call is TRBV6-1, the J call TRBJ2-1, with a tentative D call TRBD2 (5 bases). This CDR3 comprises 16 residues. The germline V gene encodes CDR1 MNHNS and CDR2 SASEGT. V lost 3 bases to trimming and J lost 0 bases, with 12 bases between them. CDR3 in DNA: TGTGCCAGCAGTGATAATCCGGGGAGCTCCTACAATGAGCAGTTCTTC. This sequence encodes CASSDNPGSSYNEQFF.

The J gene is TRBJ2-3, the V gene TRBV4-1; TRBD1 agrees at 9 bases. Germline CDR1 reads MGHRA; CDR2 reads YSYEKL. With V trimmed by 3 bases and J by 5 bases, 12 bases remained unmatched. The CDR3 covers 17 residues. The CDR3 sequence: CASSHPPGQGGGDTQYF. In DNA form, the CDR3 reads TGCGCCAGCAGCCACCCCCCGGGACAGGGAGGGGGAGATACGCAGTATTTT.

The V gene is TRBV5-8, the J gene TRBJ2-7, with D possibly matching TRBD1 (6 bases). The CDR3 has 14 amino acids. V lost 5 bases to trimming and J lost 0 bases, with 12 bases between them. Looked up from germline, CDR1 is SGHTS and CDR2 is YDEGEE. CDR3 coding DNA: TGTGCCAGCAGTACACAGGGATTCTCCTACGAGCAGTACGTC. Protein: CASSTQGFSYEQYV.

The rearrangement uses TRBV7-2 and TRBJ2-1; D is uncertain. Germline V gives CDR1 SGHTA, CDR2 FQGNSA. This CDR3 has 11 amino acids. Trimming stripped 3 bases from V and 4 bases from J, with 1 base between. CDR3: CASSFYNEQFF. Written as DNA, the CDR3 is TGTGCCAGCAGCTTTTACAATGAGCAGTTCTTC.

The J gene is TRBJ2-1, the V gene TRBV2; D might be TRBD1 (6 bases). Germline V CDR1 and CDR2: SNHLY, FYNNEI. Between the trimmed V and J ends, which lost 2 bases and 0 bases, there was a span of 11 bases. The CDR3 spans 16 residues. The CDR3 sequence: CASSESIGGSYNEQFF. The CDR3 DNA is TGTGCCAGCAGTGAAAGTATAGGGGGCTCCTACAATGAGCAGTTCTTC.

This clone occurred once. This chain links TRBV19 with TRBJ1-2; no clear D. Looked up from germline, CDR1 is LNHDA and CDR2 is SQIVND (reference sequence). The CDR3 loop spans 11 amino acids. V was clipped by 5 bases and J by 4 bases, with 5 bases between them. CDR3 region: CASSFPYGYTF. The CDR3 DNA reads TGTGCCAGTAGTTTTCCCTATGGCTACACCTTC.

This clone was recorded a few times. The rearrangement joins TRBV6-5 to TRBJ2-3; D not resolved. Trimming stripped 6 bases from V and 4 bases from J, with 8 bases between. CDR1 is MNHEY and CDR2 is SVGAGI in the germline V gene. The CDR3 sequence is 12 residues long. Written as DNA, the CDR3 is TGTGCCAGCAGCTCAGTTTCAGATACGCAGTATTTT. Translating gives CASSSVSDTQYF.

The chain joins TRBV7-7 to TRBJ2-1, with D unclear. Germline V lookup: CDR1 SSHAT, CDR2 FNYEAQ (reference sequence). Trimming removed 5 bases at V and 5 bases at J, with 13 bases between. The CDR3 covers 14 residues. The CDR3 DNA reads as TGTGCCAGCAGCCCCCTAGGCCTCAACAATGAGCAGTTCTTC. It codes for CASSPLGLNNEQFF.

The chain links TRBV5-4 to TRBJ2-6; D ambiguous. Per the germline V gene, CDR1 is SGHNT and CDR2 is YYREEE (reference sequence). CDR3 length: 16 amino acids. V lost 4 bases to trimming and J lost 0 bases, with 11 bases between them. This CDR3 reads CASSPFAYSGANVLTF. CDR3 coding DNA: TGTGCCAGCAGCCCCTTCGCGTACTCTGGGGCCAACGTCCTGACTTTC.

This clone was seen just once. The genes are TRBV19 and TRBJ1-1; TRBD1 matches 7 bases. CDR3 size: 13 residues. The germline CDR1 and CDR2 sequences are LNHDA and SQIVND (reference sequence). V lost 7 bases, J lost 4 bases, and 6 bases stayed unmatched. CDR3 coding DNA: TGTGCCAGTAACAGGGGCTGGGGCACTGAAGCTTTCTTT. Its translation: CASNRGWGTEAFF.

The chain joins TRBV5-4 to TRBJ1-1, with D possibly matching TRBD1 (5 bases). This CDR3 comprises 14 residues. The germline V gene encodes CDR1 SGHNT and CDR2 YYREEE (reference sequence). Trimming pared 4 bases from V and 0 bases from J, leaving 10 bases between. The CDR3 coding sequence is TGTGCCAGCAGCCCGGGACTCGTGAACACTGAAGCTTTCTTT. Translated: CASSPGLVNTEAFF.

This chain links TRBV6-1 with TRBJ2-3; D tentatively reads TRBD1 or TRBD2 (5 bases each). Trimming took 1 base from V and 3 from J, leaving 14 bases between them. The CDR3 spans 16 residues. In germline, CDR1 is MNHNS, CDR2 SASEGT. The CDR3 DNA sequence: TGTGCCAGCAGTGAAGGGGGGATTACCTTGACAGATACGCAGTATTTT. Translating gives CASSEGGITLTDTQYF.

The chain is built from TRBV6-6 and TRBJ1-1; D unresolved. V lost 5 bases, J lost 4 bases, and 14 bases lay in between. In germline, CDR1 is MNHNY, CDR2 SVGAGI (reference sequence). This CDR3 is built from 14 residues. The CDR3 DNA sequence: TGTGCCAGCAGTGCGGAGAGTTGGGTCACTGAAGCTTTCTTT. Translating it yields CASSAESWVTEAFF.

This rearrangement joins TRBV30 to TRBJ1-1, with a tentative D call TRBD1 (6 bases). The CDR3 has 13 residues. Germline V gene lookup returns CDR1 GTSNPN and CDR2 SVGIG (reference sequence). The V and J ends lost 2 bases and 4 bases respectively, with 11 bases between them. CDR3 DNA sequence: TGTGCCTGGAGTAGACAGGCGACCACTGAAGCTTTCTTT. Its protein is CAWSRQATTEAFF.

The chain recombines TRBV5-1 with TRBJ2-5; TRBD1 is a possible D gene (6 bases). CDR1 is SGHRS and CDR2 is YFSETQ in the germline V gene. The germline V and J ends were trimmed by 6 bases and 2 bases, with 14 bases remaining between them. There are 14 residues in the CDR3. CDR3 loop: CASTHGTRQETQYF. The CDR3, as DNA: TGCGCCAGCACCCATGGGACACGACAAGAGACCCAGTACTTC.

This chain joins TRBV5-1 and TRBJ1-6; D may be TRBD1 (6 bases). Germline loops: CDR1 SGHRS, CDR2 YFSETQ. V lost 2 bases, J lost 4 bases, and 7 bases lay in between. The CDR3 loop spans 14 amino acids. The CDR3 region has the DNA TGCGCCAGCAGCTTAGGACAGTATAATTCACCCCTCCACTTT. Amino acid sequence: CASSLGQYNSPLHF.

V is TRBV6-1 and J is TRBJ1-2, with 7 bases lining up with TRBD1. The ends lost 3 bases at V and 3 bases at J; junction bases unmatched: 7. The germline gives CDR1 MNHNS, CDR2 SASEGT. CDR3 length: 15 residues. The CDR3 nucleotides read TGTGCCAGCAGTGACAGACAGGGCGGCTACTATGGCTACACCTTC. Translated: CASSDRQGGYYGYTF.

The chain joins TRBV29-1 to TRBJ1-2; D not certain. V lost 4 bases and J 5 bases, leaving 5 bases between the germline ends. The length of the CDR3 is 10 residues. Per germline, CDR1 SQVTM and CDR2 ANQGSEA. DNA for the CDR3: TGCAGCGTTGGAGAATATGGCTACACCTTC. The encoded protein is CSVGEYGYTF. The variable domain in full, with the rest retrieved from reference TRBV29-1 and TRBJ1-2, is SAVISQKPSRDICQRGTSLTIQCQVDSQVTMMFWYRQQPGQSLTLIATANQGSEATYESGFVIDKFPISRPNLTFSTLTVSNMSPEDSSIYLCSVGEYGYTFGSGTRLTVV.

The CDR3 bases are TGTGCCAGCAGCCAAGAAGGGGTGGTCCTCTCTGGAAACACCATATATTTT. Translated, it gives CASSQEGVVLSGNTIYF. The chain uses TRBV4-2 and TRBJ1-3, with D perhaps TRBD1 (5 bases). CDR3 length: 17 amino acids. In germline, CDR1 is LGHNA, CDR2 YNFKEQ. V lost 0 bases, J lost 0 bases, and 12 bases lay in between.

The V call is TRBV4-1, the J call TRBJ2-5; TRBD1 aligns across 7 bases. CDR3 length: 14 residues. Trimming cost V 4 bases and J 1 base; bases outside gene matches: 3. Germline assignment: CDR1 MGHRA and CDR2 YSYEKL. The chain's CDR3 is CASSLGQAQETQYF. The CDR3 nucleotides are TGCGCCAGCAGCCTCGGACAGGCCCAAGAGACCCAGTACTTC.

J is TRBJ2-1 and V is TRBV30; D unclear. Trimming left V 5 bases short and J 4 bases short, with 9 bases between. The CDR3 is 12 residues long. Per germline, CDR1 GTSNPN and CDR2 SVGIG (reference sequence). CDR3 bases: TGTGCCTGGGGCCAAGCGTACAATGAGCAGTTCTTC. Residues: CAWGQAYNEQFF.

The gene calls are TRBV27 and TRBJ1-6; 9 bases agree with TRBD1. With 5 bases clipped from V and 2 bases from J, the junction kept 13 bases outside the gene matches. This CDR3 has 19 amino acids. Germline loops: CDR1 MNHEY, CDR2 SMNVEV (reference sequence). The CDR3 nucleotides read TGTGCCAGCAGTCTCTCATCTCCGGGACAGGGAACCTATAATTCACCCCTCCACTTT. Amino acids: CASSLSSPGQGTYNSPLHF.

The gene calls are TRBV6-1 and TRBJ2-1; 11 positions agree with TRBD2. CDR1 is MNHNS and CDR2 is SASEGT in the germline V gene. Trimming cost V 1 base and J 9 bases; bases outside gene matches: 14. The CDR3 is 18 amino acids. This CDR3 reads CASSEGLIAGGPRAEQFF. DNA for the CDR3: TGTGCCAGCAGTGAAGGTCTCATAGCGGGGGGGCCAAGGGCTGAGCAGTTCTTC.

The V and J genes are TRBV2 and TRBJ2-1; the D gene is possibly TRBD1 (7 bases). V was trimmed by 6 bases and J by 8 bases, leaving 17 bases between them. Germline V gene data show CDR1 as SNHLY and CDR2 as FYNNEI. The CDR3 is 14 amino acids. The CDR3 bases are TGTGCCAGCAGCCGAAATCAGGGGGGCGATGAGCAGTTCTTC. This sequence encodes CASSRNQGGDEQFF.

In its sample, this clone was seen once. The CDR3 DNA is TGTGCCAGCAGCACCGGAACAGGGTCTGGAGATACGCAGTATTTT. Residues: CASSTGTGSGDTQYF. The chain recombines TRBV11-3 with TRBJ2-3; weak D call: TRBD1 (6 bases). CDR1 SGHNT and CDR2 YENEEA come from the germline V gene. Trimming removed 5 bases at V and 5 bases at J, with 17 bases between. The CDR3 totals 15 residues. Full variable domain (rest looked up from reference TRBV11-3 and TRBJ2-3): EAGVVQSPRYKIIEKKQPVAFWCNPISGHNTLYWYLQNLGQGPELLIRYENEEAVDDSQLPKDRFSAERLKGVDSTLKIQPAELGDSAVYLCASSTGTGSGDTQYFGPGTRLTVL.

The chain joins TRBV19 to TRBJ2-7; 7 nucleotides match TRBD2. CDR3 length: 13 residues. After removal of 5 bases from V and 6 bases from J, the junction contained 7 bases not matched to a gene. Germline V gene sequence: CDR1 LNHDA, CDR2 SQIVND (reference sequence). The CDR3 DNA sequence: TGTGCCAGTAGTCTCAAGCCGGGAGGCGAGCAGTACGTC. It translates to CASSLKPGGEQYV.

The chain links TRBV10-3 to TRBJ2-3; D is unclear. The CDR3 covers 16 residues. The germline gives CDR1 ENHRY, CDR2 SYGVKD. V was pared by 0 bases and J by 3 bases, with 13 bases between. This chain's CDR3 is CAISESSHGSTDTQYF. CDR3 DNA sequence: TGTGCCATCAGTGAGTCGTCCCACGGCAGTACAGATACGCAGTATTTT.

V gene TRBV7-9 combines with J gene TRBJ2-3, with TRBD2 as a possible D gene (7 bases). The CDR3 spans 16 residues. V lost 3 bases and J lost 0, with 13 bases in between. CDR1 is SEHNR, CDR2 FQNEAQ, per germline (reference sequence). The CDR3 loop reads CASSLVGGRSTDTQYF. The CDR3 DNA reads TGTGCCAGCAGCTTGGTCGGGGGGCGGAGCACAGATACGCAGTATTTT.